This T cell receptor beta chain was captured by sequencing in a study of blood T cell repertoires in COVID-19. Overall study context: Samples of COVID-19 (acute and convalescent) were obtained from the United States, Italy and Spain. PBMCs, B-cell-depleted T cells, or T cells were the source of the cDNA or gDNA that made up the material.

This CDR3 is 15 amino acids long. V shed 7 bases and J 5 bases; nucleotides not matched to a gene: 7. Looked up from germline, CDR1 is SNHLY and CDR2 is FYNNEI. In the original analysis: Reference gene primer amplification gave nucleated cell count estimates. Generated by immunoSEQ multiplex PCR, the TCRdb table keeps only in-frame clones and is missing some. V and J calls and clone size are given by that table; D and trimming were obtained from the DNA. Here the sample spans fewer than 120,000 clones, about three quarters being singletons. The V call is TRBV2, the J call TRBJ2-6, with 8 bases matching TRBD1. This receptor was obtained from a woman over 75 with active or convalescent COVID-19. Material: peripheral blood. In nucleotides, the CDR3 is TGTGCCAGCACGAAGGGGACAGGCTGGGCCAACGTCCTGACTTTC. Its translation: CASTKGTGWANVLTF.